This TCR beta chain was observed in a study of shared clonotypes between healthy human individuals. Looking at the study overall: CD4 naive and CD4 memory each took three plates per donor, while CD8 naive took two and CD8 memory one. General observations from the study: Naive CD4 clonotype sharing across several donors was approximately 5%.

Produced via immunoSEQ multiplex PCR; TCRdb's table is partial and in-frame only. Of almost 750,000 clones listed, over 55% are singletons. Comment on this clone: Its antigen is unknown.

This CDR3 has 13 amino acids. With 6 bases removed from V and 5 bases from J, the gap between germline ends came to 11 bases. Per germline, CDR1 ENHRY and CDR2 SYGVKD. The receptor's source is a woman between 25 and 40 years old in good health. The sample taken for sequencing was memory CD4+ T cells sorted from blood. Subset meaning: CD45RA-negative fraction. J is TRBJ2-1 and V is TRBV10-3; D is perhaps TRBD2 (5 bases). CDR3 sequence (DNA): TGTGCCATCAGCAGCGGTAACGACAATGAGCAGTTCTTC. Protein product: CAISSGNDNEQFF.